A single sample is the source of the 4 T cell receptor beta chains below, sequenced in a study of shared clonotypes between healthy human individuals. The assay was immunoSEQ multiplex PCR, and TCRdb's table has in-frame clones only and misses some. The profile covers around 2,000,000 clones, with about 94% appearing a single time and around 1.1% taken by the ten largest. Selected positively for CCR7 and CD45RO-negative, naive CD8 cells excluded terminally differentiated effector memory CD45RA+ cells. Sequenced input: naive CD8+ T cells sorted from blood. These receptors were taken from a man aged 18 to 30 in good health.

Note on this clone: The same CDR3 also results from other DNA sequences found in this sample. As DNA, the CDR3 is TGTGCCAGCAGCTTGGGGACAGGGCATGGCTACACCTTC. Protein: CASSLGTGHGYTF. The chain couples TRBV7-9 to TRBJ1-2; 9 nucleotides match TRBD1. Trimming removed 3 bases from V and 6 bases from J; junction bases left unmatched: 2. The CDR3 spans 13 residues. Germline loops: CDR1 SEHNR, CDR2 FQNEAQ (reference sequence).

CDR3 region: CATSSQTVLSTDTQYF. CDR3 coding DNA: TGTGCCACCAGCAGCCAGACAGTCCTTTCAACAGATACGCAGTATTTT. This chain joins TRBV15 and TRBJ2-3; TRBD1 is a possible D gene (5 bases). From germline, CDR1 is LNHNV and CDR2 YYDKDF (reference sequence). With 3 bases removed from V and 3 bases from J, the gap between germline ends came to 16 bases. CDR3 length: 16 amino acids.

V gene TRBV7-6 combines with J gene TRBJ2-5; D could derive from TRBD1 or TRBD2 (5 bases each). Germline CDR1 is SGHVS and CDR2 is FNYEAQ. V was cut by 6 bases and J by 2 bases, with 13 bases left in between. This CDR3 comprises 14 residues. As DNA, the CDR3 is TGTGCCAGCAGTCAGAGCTGGGGGCAAGAGACCCAGTACTTC. This translates into CASSQSWGQETQYF. The variable domain in full, with the rest retrieved from reference TRBV7-6 and TRBJ2-5, is GAGVSQSPRYKVTKRGQDVALRCDPISGHVSLYWYRQALGQGPEFLTYFNYEAQQDKSGLPNDRFSAERPEGSISTLTIQRTEQRDSAMYRCASSQSWGQETQYFGPGTRLLVL.

This chain joins TRBV27 and TRBJ2-1; D is ambiguous. CDR1 is MNHEY and CDR2 is SMNVEV in the germline V gene (reference sequence). The CDR3 length is 14 residues. With 7 bases removed from V and 3 bases from J, the gap between germline ends came to 13 bases. The CDR3: CASTPLGYYNEQFF. The DNA of the CDR3 is TGTGCCAGCACCCCGCTGGGGTACTACAATGAGCAGTTCTTC.